Sequencing of this TCR beta chain was carried out in a study of technical replicates of blood from several donors. Sequenced by immunoSEQ multiplex PCR; TCRdb stores in-frame clones only, minus some. The sample carries approximately 81,000 clones, approximately 96% recorded once. This CDR3 has 11 residues. The germline V and J ends were trimmed by 5 bases and 7 bases, with 5 bases remaining between them. Germline CDR1 and CDR2: SEHNR and FQNEAQ (reference sequence). Sample: T cells isolated from PBMCs. This chain links TRBV7-9 with TRBJ1-4; unclear D gene. The sequence derives from a human donor in good health. CDR3 loop: CASSPGEKLFF. As DNA, the CDR3 is TGTGCCAGCAGCCCCGGTGAAAAACTGTTTTTT. Supplemented by reference TRBV7-9 and TRBJ1-4, the full variable domain reads DTGVSQNPRHKITKRGQNVTFRCDPISEHNRLYWYRQTLGQGPEFLTYFQNEAQLEKSRLLSDRFSAERPKGSFSTLEIQRTEQGDSAMYLCASSPGEKLFFGSGTQLSVL.